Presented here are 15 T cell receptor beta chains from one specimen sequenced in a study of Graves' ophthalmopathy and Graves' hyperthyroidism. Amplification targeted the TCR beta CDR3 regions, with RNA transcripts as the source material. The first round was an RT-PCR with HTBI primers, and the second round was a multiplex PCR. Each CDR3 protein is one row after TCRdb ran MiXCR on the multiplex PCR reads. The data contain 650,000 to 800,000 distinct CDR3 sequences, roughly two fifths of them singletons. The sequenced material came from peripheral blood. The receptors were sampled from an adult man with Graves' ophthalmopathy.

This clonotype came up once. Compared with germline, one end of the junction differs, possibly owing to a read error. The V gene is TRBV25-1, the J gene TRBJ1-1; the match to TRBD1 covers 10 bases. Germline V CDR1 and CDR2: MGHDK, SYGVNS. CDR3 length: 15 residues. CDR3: CASSQDPGQGSEAFF. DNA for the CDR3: TGCGCCAGCAGCCAAGATCCGGGACAGGGGTCTGAAGCTTTCTTT.

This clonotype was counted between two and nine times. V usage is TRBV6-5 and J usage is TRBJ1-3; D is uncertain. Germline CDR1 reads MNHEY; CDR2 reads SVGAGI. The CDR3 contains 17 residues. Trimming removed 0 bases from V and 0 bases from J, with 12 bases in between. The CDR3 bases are TGTGCCAGCAGTTACTCGGGGTTGCCCCTCTCTGGAAACACCATATATTTT. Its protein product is CASSYSGLPLSGNTIYF.

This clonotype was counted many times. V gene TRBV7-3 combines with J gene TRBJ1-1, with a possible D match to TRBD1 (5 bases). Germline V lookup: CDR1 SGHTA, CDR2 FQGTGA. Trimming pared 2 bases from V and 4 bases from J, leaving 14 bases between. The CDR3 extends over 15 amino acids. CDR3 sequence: CASSLASGTLTEAFF. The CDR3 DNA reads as TGTGCCAGCAGCTTAGCCTCCGGGACTCTCACTGAAGCTTTCTTT.

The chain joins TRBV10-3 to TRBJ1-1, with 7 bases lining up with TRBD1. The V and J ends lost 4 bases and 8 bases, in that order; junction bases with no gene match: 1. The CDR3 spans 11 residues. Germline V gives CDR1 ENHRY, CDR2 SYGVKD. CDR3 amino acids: CAISVGQEAFF. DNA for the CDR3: TGTGCCATCAGTGTGGGACAGGAAGCTTTCTTT.

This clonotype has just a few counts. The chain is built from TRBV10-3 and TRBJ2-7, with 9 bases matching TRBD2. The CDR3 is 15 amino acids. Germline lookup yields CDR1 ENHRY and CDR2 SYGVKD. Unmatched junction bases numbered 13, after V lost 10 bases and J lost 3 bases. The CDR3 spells CASNTLAGVVYEQYF. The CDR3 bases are TGTGCCAGCAATACCTTAGCGGGAGTCGTCTACGAGCAGTACTTC.

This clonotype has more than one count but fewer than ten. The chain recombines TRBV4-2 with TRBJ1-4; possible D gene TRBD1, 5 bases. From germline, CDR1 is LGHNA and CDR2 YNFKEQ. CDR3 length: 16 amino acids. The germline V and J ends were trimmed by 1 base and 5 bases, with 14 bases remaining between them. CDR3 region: CASSQAPWGLNEKLFF. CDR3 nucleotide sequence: TGTGCCAGCAGCCAAGCGCCGTGGGGCTTAAATGAAAAACTGTTTTTT.

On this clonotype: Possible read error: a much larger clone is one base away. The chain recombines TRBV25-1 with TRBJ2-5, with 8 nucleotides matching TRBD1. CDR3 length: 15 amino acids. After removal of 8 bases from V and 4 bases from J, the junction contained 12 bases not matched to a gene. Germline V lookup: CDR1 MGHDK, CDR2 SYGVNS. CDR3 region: CASCPRQGLGETQYF. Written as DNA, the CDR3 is TGTGCCAGCTGTCCACGACAGGGGCTTGGAGAGACCCAGTACTTC.

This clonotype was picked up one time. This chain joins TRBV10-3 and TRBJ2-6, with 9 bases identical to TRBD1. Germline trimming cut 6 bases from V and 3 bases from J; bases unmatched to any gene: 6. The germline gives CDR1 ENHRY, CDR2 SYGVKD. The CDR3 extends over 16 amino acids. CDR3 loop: CAIREQGAHGANVLTF. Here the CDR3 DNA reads TGTGCCATCAGGGAACAGGGGGCGCATGGGGCCAACGTCCTGACTTTC.

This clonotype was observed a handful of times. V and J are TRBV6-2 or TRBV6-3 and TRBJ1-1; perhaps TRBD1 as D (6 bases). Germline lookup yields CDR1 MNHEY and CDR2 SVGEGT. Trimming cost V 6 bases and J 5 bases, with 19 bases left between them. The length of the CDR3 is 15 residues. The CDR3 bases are TGTGCCAGCAGCGAAGGAGGGGGGCAGGTTACTGAAGCTTTCTTT. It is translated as CASSEGGGQVTEAFF.

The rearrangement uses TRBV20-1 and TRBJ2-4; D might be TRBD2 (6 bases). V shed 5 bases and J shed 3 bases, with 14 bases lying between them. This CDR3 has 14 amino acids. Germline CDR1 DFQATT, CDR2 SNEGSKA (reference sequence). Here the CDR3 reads CSALWGGRKNIQYF. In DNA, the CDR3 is TGCAGTGCTCTTTGGGGAGGACGCAAAAACATTCAGTACTTC.

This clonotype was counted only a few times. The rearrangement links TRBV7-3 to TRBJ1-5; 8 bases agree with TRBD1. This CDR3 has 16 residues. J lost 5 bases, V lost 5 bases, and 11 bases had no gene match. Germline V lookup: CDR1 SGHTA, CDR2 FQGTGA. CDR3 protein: CASSHINSGGYQPQHF. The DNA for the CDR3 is TGTGCCAGCAGCCATATTAACTCAGGGGGCTATCAGCCCCAGCATTTT.

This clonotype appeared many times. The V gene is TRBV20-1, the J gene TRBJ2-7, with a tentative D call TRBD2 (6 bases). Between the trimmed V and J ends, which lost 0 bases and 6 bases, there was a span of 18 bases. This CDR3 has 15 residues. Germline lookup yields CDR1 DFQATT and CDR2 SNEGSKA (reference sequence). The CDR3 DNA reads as TGCAGTGCTAGAGATTTCCGGGACTCAGCCTTCGAGCAGTACTTC. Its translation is CSARDFRDSAFEQYF.

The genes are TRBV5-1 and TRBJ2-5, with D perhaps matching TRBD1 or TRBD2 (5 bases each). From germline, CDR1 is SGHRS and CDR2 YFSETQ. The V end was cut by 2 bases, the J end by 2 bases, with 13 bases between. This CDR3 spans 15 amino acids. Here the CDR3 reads CASSFEGRRQETQYF. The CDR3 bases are TGCGCCAGCAGCTTCGAGGGACGAAGACAAGAGACCCAGTACTTC.

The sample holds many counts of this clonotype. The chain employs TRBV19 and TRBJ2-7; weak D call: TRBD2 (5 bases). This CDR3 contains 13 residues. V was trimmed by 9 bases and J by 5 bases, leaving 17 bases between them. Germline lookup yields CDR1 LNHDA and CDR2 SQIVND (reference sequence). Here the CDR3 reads CARLGLPEDEQYF. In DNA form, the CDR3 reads TGTGCCAGACTTGGACTCCCGGAGGACGAGCAGTACTTC.

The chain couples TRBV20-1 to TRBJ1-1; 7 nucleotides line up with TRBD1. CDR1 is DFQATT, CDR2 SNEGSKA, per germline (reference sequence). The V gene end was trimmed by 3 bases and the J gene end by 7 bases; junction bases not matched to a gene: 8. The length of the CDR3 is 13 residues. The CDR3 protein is CSASTGQPIEAFF. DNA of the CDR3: TGCAGTGCTAGCACGGGACAGCCGATTGAAGCTTTCTTT.